These 10 T cell receptor beta chains were sequenced from one sample in a study of shared clonotypes between healthy human individuals. Sequencing was performed with immunoSEQ multiplex PCR; in TCRdb, only in-frame clones are kept and a portion is missing. The sample includes just over 2,000,000 clones, 85% to 95% of them seen just once. The sample consisted of naive CD4+ T cells sorted from blood. Subset meaning: CD45RA+ positively selected. The receptors shown here come from a man younger than 35 in good health.

The chain joins TRBV4-3 to TRBJ1-5, with D hard to call. The V and J ends lost 0 bases and 2 bases respectively, with 11 bases between them. This CDR3 has 16 amino acids. Germline V gene lookup returns CDR1 LGHNA and CDR2 YSLEER. The CDR3: CASSQDVTRGNQPQHF. CDR3 sequence (DNA): TGCGCCAGCAGCCAAGATGTAACTCGGGGCAATCAGCCCCAGCATTTT.

The table lists this clone with a few counts. This rearrangement joins TRBV7-9 to TRBJ2-5; D not resolved. Trimming took 1 base from V and 0 from J, leaving 9 bases between them. Germline loops: CDR1 SEHNR, CDR2 FQNEAQ (reference sequence). This CDR3 contains 15 residues. As DNA, the CDR3 is TGTGCCAGCAGCTTAGAGGGCCGGTACCAAGAGACCCAGTACTTC. The encoded protein is CASSLEGRYQETQYF.

V is TRBV5-4 and J is TRBJ2-4, with D unclear. Germline CDR1 is SGHNT and CDR2 is YYREEE (reference sequence). V was clipped by 0 bases and J by 2 bases, with 6 bases between them. CDR3 length: 14 residues. CDR3 residues: CASSLDQTKNIQYF. In nucleotides, the CDR3 is TGTGCCAGCAGCTTGGACCAAACCAAAAACATTCAGTACTTC.

The rearrangement joins TRBV7-8 to TRBJ1-1; D not resolved. The CDR3 is made up of 17 amino acids. Trimming stripped 0 bases from V and 0 bases from J, with 14 bases between. Looked up from germline, CDR1 is SGHVS and CDR2 is FQNEAQ. CDR3 coding DNA: TGTGCCAGCAGCTTAGCTGCGACCCCCCTGGTGAACACTGAAGCTTTCTTT. Its protein is CASSLAATPLVNTEAFF.

This chain links TRBV6-5 with TRBJ2-1; D remains unclear. The V gene's germline CDR1 is MNHEY and CDR2 SVGAGI. Trimming removed 5 bases at V and 4 bases at J, with 12 bases between. The CDR3 runs to 14 residues. The CDR3 protein is CASSVRTEYNEQFF. As DNA, the CDR3 is TGTGCCAGCAGTGTAAGGACGGAGTACAATGAGCAGTTCTTC.

The rearrangement links TRBV7-9 to TRBJ1-6, with 8 bases lining up with TRBD1. The CDR3 contains 16 residues. J was trimmed by 9 bases and V by 3 bases; bases with no gene match: 10. Germline V gene lookup returns CDR1 SEHNR and CDR2 FQNEAQ (reference sequence). In DNA form, the CDR3 reads TGTGCCAGCAGCTTGCTAACTCAGGGGGCTCGTTCACCCCTCCACTTT. It yields the protein CASSLLTQGARSPLHF.

Turning to this clone: Additional DNA sequences in this sample encode the identical CDR3. The rearrangement joins TRBV6-6 to TRBJ2-1, with 7 bases fitting TRBD1. The germline V gene encodes CDR1 MNHNY and CDR2 SVGAGI (reference sequence). CDR3 length equals 13 residues. V was clipped by 6 bases and J by 3 bases; unmatched bases: 2. The CDR3 DNA reads as TGTGCCAGCAGGGGACAGAGCTACAATGAGCAGTTCTTC. The encoded protein is CASRGQSYNEQFF.

J is TRBJ2-7 and V is TRBV5-1; TRBD2 agrees at 10 bases. CDR1 SGHRS and CDR2 YFSETQ come from the germline V gene. V was clipped by 4 bases and J by 6 bases; unmatched bases: 13. The CDR3 has 16 amino acids. CDR3 coding DNA: TGCGCCAGCAGCAAGGCGATTCTAGCGGGGGTAAGCGAGCAGTACTTC. It specifies CASSKAILAGVSEQYF.

The chain couples TRBV5-1 to TRBJ2-1; weak D call: TRBD2 (6 bases). CDR3 size: 15 residues. Deletions cut 0 bases from V and 3 bases from J, with 10 bases between. Germline V gene lookup returns CDR1 SGHRS and CDR2 YFSETQ. This chain's CDR3 is CASSLGGAVYNEQFF. The CDR3 region has the DNA TGCGCCAGCAGCTTGGGCGGGGCGGTCTACAATGAGCAGTTCTTC.

The rearrangement uses TRBV7-2 and TRBJ2-3; D unclear. Germline V gene data show CDR1 as SGHTA and CDR2 as FQGNSA. V was pared by 2 bases and J by 0 bases, with 15 bases between. The CDR3 contains 17 residues. CDR3 region: CASSLIQRLQSTDTQYF. The CDR3, as DNA: TGTGCCAGCAGCTTAATTCAGAGGCTTCAGAGCACAGATACGCAGTATTTT.